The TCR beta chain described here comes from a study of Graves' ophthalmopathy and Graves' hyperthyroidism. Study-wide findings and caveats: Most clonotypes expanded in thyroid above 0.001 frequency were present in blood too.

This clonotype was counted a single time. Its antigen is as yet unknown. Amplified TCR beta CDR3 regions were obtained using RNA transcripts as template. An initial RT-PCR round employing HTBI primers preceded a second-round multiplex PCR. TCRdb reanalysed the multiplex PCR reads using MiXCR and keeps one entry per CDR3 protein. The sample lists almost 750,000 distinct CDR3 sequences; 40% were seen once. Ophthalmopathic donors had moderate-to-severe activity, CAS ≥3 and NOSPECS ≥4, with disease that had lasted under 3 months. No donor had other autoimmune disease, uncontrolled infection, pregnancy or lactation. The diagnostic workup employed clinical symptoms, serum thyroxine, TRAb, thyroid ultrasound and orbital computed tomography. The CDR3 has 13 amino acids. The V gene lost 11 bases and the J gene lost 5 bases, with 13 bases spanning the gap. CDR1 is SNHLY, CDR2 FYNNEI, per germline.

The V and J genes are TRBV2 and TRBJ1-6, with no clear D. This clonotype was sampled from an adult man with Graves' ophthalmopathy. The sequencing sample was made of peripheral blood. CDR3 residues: CAWTGENNSPLHF. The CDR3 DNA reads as TGTGCCTGGACCGGGGAAAATAATTCACCCCTCCACTTT. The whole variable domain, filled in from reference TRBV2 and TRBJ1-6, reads EPEVTQTPSHQVTQMGQEVILRCVPISNHLYFYWYRQILGQKVEFLVSFYNNEISEKSEIFDDQFSVERPDGSNFTLKIRSTKLEDSAMYFCAWTGENNSPLHFGNGTRLTVT.